These T cell receptor beta chains were read from a single sample in a study of PD-1 blockade in classical Hodgkin lymphoma. Only in-frame clones appear in the TCRdb table, and some are missing; sequencing was by immunoSEQ multiplex PCR. The table includes roughly 100,000 clones, approximately 94% detected once. Sequenced here: peripheral blood mononuclear cells (PBMCs), sampled before the fourth cycle of nivolumab. These receptors originate from a human donor with classical Hodgkin lymphoma. CDR3s include the opening cysteine and the closing phenylalanine or tryptophan. A D gene is named only where the DNA matches it firmly. Rows may omit the clone size; those that give it use once, few, many or a size class.

abundance: -; j_gene: TRBJ2-2; d_gene: -; v_gene: TRBV11-2; CDR3nt: TGTGCCAGCAGCTGGGGCACCGGGGAGCTGTTTTTT; CDR3aa: CASSWGTGELFF
abundance: -; j_gene: TRBJ1-5; d_gene: TRBD1; v_gene: TRBV30; CDR3nt: TGTGCCTGGAGTGGGGACAGGACCAGCAATCAGCCCCAGCATTTT; CDR3aa: CAWSGDRTSNQPQHF
abundance: -; j_gene: TRBJ2-5; d_gene: TRBD2; v_gene: TRBV25-1; CDR3nt: TGTGCCAGCAGTGAATGGCTAGCGGGGACCCAAGAGACCCAGTACTTC; CDR3aa: CASSEWLAGTQETQYF
abundance: -; j_gene: TRBJ2-7; d_gene: TRBD1; v_gene: TRBV30; CDR3nt: TGTGCCTGGAATGGACAGGGGGCCTCCCAGTACTTC; CDR3aa: CAWNGQGASQYF
abundance: -; j_gene: TRBJ1-2; d_gene: -; v_gene: TRBV5-1; CDR3nt: TGCGCCAGCAGCTCGGAGGATTCCACAGGGACCTATGGCTACACCTTC; CDR3aa: CASSSEDSTGTYGYTF
abundance: -; j_gene: TRBJ1-1; d_gene: -; v_gene: TRBV6-1; CDR3nt: TGTGCCACCACGGGGTCTCGTGAATTAGCTTTCTTT; CDR3aa: CATTGSRELAFF
abundance: once; j_gene: TRBJ2-2; d_gene: -; v_gene: TRBV6-5; CDR3nt: TGTGCCAGCAGCCCAAGACCCGCGAACACCGGGGAGCTGTTTTTT; CDR3aa: CASSPRPANTGELFF
abundance: -; j_gene: TRBJ1-1; d_gene: -; v_gene: TRBV6-5; CDR3nt: TGTGCCAGCAGTCGAAGTGGCACTGAAGCTTTCTTT; CDR3aa: CASSRSGTEAFF
abundance: -; j_gene: TRBJ1-5; d_gene: TRBD1; v_gene: TRBV19; CDR3nt: TGTGCCAGTAGTAAACAGGGGGACGAGAGTCAGCCCCAGCATTTT; CDR3aa: CASSKQGDESQPQHF
abundance: -; j_gene: TRBJ2-1; d_gene: TRBD2; v_gene: TRBV9; CDR3nt: TGTGCCAGCAGCGTTTTCGGGACTACCCTTGGTGATGAGCAGTTCTTC; CDR3aa: CASSVFGTTLGDEQFF
abundance: -; j_gene: TRBJ2-5; d_gene: -; v_gene: TRBV18; CDR3nt: TGTGCCAGCTCACCCCAGGCAGGGCAGGAGACCCAGTACTTC; CDR3aa: CASSPQAGQETQYF
abundance: few; j_gene: TRBJ2-1; d_gene: -; v_gene: TRBV30; CDR3nt: TGTGCCTGGAGTGAAGGGACGTTCCCGAGGGCGTACAATGAGCAGTTCTTC; CDR3aa: CAWSEGTFPRAYNEQFF
abundance: few; j_gene: TRBJ2-3; d_gene: -; v_gene: TRBV7-2; CDR3nt: TGTGCCAGCAGCTTACCCTCGGGAGCAGATACGCAGTATTTT; CDR3aa: CASSLPSGADTQYF
abundance: once; j_gene: TRBJ2-7; d_gene: -; v_gene: TRBV7-9; CDR3nt: TGTGCCAGCAGCTCGGCTGGGACACTATCCTACGAGCAGTACTTC; CDR3aa: CASSSAGTLSYEQYF
abundance: -; j_gene: TRBJ2-5; d_gene: -; v_gene: TRBV5-4; CDR3nt: TGTGCCAGCAGTTCCACAGCCACCCAAGAGACCCAGTACTTC; CDR3aa: CASSSTATQETQYF
abundance: -; j_gene: TRBJ2-2; d_gene: -; v_gene: TRBV2; CDR3nt: TGTGCCAGCCTAGGGAACACCGGGGAGCTGTTTTTT; CDR3aa: CASLGNTGELFF
abundance: -; j_gene: TRBJ2-7; d_gene: -; v_gene: TRBV27; CDR3nt: TGTGCCAGCCATTCTACCCTCAGCTCCTACGAGCAGTACTTC; CDR3aa: CASHSTLSSYEQYF
abundance: once; j_gene: TRBJ2-2; d_gene: -; v_gene: TRBV7-8; CDR3nt: TGTGCCAGCAGCTTAGCGCTGGGCCGGAAACGCGCGGACACCGGGGAGCTGTTTTTT; CDR3aa: CASSLALGRKRADTGELFF
abundance: once; j_gene: TRBJ2-7; d_gene: TRBD2; v_gene: TRBV25-1; CDR3nt: TGTGCCAGCAGTGAATCCCCTAGGACTAGCGGGAGAGGTTACGAGCAGTACTTC; CDR3aa: CASSESPRTSGRGYEQYF
abundance: -; j_gene: TRBJ2-2; d_gene: -; v_gene: TRBV27; CDR3nt: TGTGCCAGCAATGCTGTGTCGGGTCCCAACACCGGGGAGCTGTTTTTT; CDR3aa: CASNAVSGPNTGELFF
abundance: -; j_gene: TRBJ2-2; d_gene: -; v_gene: TRBV9; CDR3nt: TGTGCCAGCAGCGTAGTCACGGGATGGGGCACCGGGGAGCTGTTTTTT; CDR3aa: CASSVVTGWGTGELFF
abundance: -; j_gene: TRBJ2-7; d_gene: -; v_gene: TRBV7-9; CDR3nt: TGTGCCAGCAGCTACCTAGGCTCTTCGTCCTACGAGCAGTACTTC; CDR3aa: CASSYLGSSSYEQYF
abundance: -; j_gene: TRBJ1-2; d_gene: -; v_gene: TRBV4-1; CDR3nt: TGCGCCAGCAGCCAAGGACAGTTCTATGGCTACACCTTC; CDR3aa: CASSQGQFYGYTF
abundance: -; j_gene: TRBJ2-7; d_gene: TRBD1; v_gene: TRBV29-1; CDR3nt: TGCAGCGTTAGGGGGGCAGGGGGCTTCGAGCAGTACTTC; CDR3aa: CSVRGAGGFEQYF
abundance: -; j_gene: TRBJ2-4; d_gene: TRBD1; v_gene: TRBV14; CDR3nt: TGTGCCAGCAGCCGCCGAGGAAAGGGGGCTCAGTACTTC; CDR3aa: CASSRRGKGAQYF
abundance: -; j_gene: TRBJ2-3; d_gene: TRBD2; v_gene: TRBV28; CDR3nt: TGTGCCAGCAGTTCCGGGACTAGCGGACACACAGATACGCAGTATTTT; CDR3aa: CASSSGTSGHTDTQYF
abundance: -; j_gene: TRBJ2-7; d_gene: TRBD2; v_gene: TRBV13; CDR3nt: TGTGCCAGCAGCCGAATGCGGACGGGACTAGCGGGTAACGAGCAGTACTTC; CDR3aa: CASSRMRTGLAGNEQYF
abundance: -; j_gene: TRBJ2-5; d_gene: -; v_gene: TRBV29-1; CDR3nt: TGCAGCGCGGGGGGCCAGGGCGCGGGAGAGGTGGCCCAGTACTTC; CDR3aa: CSAGGQGAGEVAQYF
abundance: -; j_gene: TRBJ2-3; d_gene: -; v_gene: TRBV7-9; CDR3nt: TGTGCCAGCAGCTCCCTGAATCCGCAGTATTTT; CDR3aa: CASSSLNPQYF
abundance: -; j_gene: TRBJ2-1; d_gene: TRBD1; v_gene: TRBV27; CDR3nt: TGTGCCAGCACCTCGACAGGGGGCGTCGGGGGCAATGAGCAGTTCTTC; CDR3aa: CASTSTGGVGGNEQFF
abundance: -; j_gene: TRBJ2-5; d_gene: TRBD1; v_gene: TRBV7-9; CDR3nt: TGTGCCAGCAGCCCTCGGGACAGGCAAGAGACCCAGTACTTC; CDR3aa: CASSPRDRQETQYF
abundance: -; j_gene: TRBJ1-5; d_gene: -; v_gene: TRBV28; CDR3nt: TGTGCCAGCAGTCTCCGACAGATCAATCAGCCCCAGCATTTT; CDR3aa: CASSLRQINQPQHF
abundance: few; j_gene: TRBJ1-2; d_gene: TRBD1; v_gene: TRBV5-4; CDR3nt: TGTGCCAGCAGCTTGACAGGGGAGGGGGTCTATGGCTACACCTTC; CDR3aa: CASSLTGEGVYGYTF
abundance: -; j_gene: TRBJ1-2; d_gene: -; v_gene: TRBV5-1; CDR3nt: TGCGCCAGCAGCTTTAACGCAGTTAACTATGGCTACACCTTC; CDR3aa: CASSFNAVNYGYTF
abundance: once; j_gene: TRBJ2-1; d_gene: -; v_gene: TRBV7-3; CDR3nt: TGTGCCAGCAGCAAGACCCCGGTCCTCTACAATGAGCAGTTCTTC; CDR3aa: CASSKTPVLYNEQFF
abundance: -; j_gene: TRBJ2-7; d_gene: -; v_gene: TRBV5-6; CDR3nt: TGTGCCAGCAGCCCCTTAGAGAGGCCCTACGAGCAGTACTTC; CDR3aa: CASSPLERPYEQYF
abundance: -; j_gene: TRBJ2-7; d_gene: -; v_gene: TRBV2; CDR3nt: TGTGCCAGCAGTGAAGAGGAGATTTGGGAGCAGTACTTC; CDR3aa: CASSEEEIWEQYF
abundance: -; j_gene: TRBJ2-7; d_gene: TRBD2; v_gene: TRBV6-1; CDR3nt: TGTGCCAGCAGTGGCGGGAGTGGGGCGCTCGAGCAGTACTTC; CDR3aa: CASSGGSGALEQYF
abundance: -; j_gene: TRBJ2-7; d_gene: -; v_gene: TRBV14; CDR3nt: TGTGCCAGCAGCCAAGGGGGCACCGGGGACGAGCAGTACTTC; CDR3aa: CASSQGGTGDEQYF
abundance: -; j_gene: TRBJ2-5; d_gene: -; v_gene: TRBV7-3; CDR3nt: TGTGCCAGCAGCTCACAGGGTGTCGGGGAGACCCAGTACTTC; CDR3aa: CASSSQGVGETQYF
abundance: once; j_gene: TRBJ1-2; d_gene: TRBD1; v_gene: TRBV5-1; CDR3nt: TGCGCCAGCAGCTTGGATACAGGGGTGGGTGGCTACACCTTC; CDR3aa: CASSLDTGVGGYTF
abundance: -; j_gene: TRBJ2-7; d_gene: TRBD1; v_gene: TRBV6-1; CDR3nt: TGTGCCAGCAGGCTACAGGGGGCCGTCTACGAGCAGTACTTC; CDR3aa: CASRLQGAVYEQYF
abundance: -; j_gene: TRBJ2-5; d_gene: TRBD1; v_gene: TRBV13; CDR3nt: TGTGCCAGCAGCCGTGCTTCAGGGGGCTGGGAGACCCAGTACTTC; CDR3aa: CASSRASGGWETQYF
abundance: -; j_gene: TRBJ1-1; d_gene: -; v_gene: TRBV9; CDR3nt: TGTGCCAGCAGCGTAGATCTGGGGTCAACTGAAGCTTTCTTT; CDR3aa: CASSVDLGSTEAFF
abundance: -; j_gene: TRBJ1-3; d_gene: -; v_gene: TRBV2; CDR3nt: TGTGCCAGCAGTGATGGGTATTCCGCTGGAAACACCATATATTTT; CDR3aa: CASSDGYSAGNTIYF
abundance: -; j_gene: TRBJ2-7; d_gene: TRBD2; v_gene: TRBV7-2; CDR3nt: TGTGCCAGCAGCCCCGTGGGTAGCGGGAGGGCCGGGTCATTC; CDR3aa: CASSPVGSGRAGSF
abundance: -; j_gene: TRBJ2-3; d_gene: TRBD2; v_gene: TRBV5-1; CDR3nt: TGCGCCAGCAGCTCCGGTCCCGGGACTAGCGGTGGCACAGATACGCAGTATTTT; CDR3aa: CASSSGPGTSGGTDTQYF
abundance: -; j_gene: TRBJ2-7; d_gene: -; v_gene: TRBV2; CDR3nt: TGTGCCAGCCATCCCATCGGGTACGAGCAGTACTTC; CDR3aa: CASHPIGYEQYF
abundance: -; j_gene: TRBJ2-3; d_gene: TRBD2; v_gene: TRBV11-2; CDR3nt: TGTGCCAGCAGCCCACTAGCGGGAGGGAGCACAGATACGCAGTATTTT; CDR3aa: CASSPLAGGSTDTQYF
abundance: -; j_gene: TRBJ2-1; d_gene: TRBD2; v_gene: TRBV2; CDR3nt: TGTGCCAGCAGGCTGACTAGCGGGAGCGGCAATGAGCAGTTCTTC; CDR3aa: CASRLTSGSGNEQFF
abundance: -; j_gene: TRBJ2-2; d_gene: -; v_gene: TRBV27; CDR3nt: TGTGCCAGCAGTATGGGACACCTCACCGGGGAGCTGTTTTTT; CDR3aa: CASSMGHLTGELFF
abundance: -; j_gene: TRBJ1-3; d_gene: -; v_gene: TRBV7-9; CDR3nt: TGTGCCAGCGGCTACTCTGGAAACACCATATATTTT; CDR3aa: CASGYSGNTIYF
abundance: -; j_gene: TRBJ2-3; d_gene: TRBD2; v_gene: TRBV28; CDR3nt: TGTGCCAGCACCTCGACGGGACTAGTCAGAGATACGCAGTATTTT; CDR3aa: CASTSTGLVRDTQYF
abundance: -; j_gene: TRBJ1-1; d_gene: -; v_gene: TRBV5-4; CDR3nt: TGTGCCAGCAGCTCCCTTCGGCCCGATGGGGCTTTCTTT; CDR3aa: CASSSLRPDGAFF
abundance: -; j_gene: TRBJ2-7; d_gene: -; v_gene: TRBV27; CDR3nt: TGTGCCAGCAGTATAGGGTCACAAACCTACGAGCAGTACTTC; CDR3aa: CASSIGSQTYEQYF
abundance: once; j_gene: TRBJ1-1; d_gene: -; v_gene: TRBV29-1; CDR3nt: TGCAGCGTCGATGGGGTTACCAGGGGCACTGAAGCTTTCTTT; CDR3aa: CSVDGVTRGTEAFF
abundance: once; j_gene: TRBJ2-1; d_gene: -; v_gene: TRBV7-9; CDR3nt: TGTGCCAGCAGCACAACCGGGACCTCGCCCCACAATGAGCAGTTCTTC; CDR3aa: CASSTTGTSPHNEQFF
abundance: -; j_gene: TRBJ2-2; d_gene: -; v_gene: TRBV28; CDR3nt: TGTGCCAGCAGTGGCTCGGACACCGGGGAGCTGTTTTTT; CDR3aa: CASSGSDTGELFF